This T cell receptor (beta chain) was obtained from a study of blood T cell repertoires in COVID-19. V shed 1 base and J shed 1 base, with 13 bases lying between them. The CDR3 extends over 16 amino acids. From germline, CDR1 is LGHNA and CDR2 YSLEER. In the authors' workflow: How many nucleated cells were present was estimated from reference gene primer amplification. TCRdb keeps only in-frame clones here, not all; method: immunoSEQ multiplex PCR. The V and J calls and clone size were taken over from that table, and D and trimming were inferred from the DNA. The sample lists 90,000 to 100,000 clones, about 88% occurring once.

This sequence was found in a man aged 80 or over with acute or convalescent COVID-19. The source material was peripheral blood. V gene TRBV4-3 combines with J gene TRBJ1-1, with no clear D. Here the CDR3 reads CASSQGGQARNTEAFF. The CDR3 DNA reads TGCGCCAGCAGCCAAGGTGGTCAGGCCCGGAACACTGAAGCTTTCTTT.